Listed here are 17 T cell receptor beta chains from one sample, sequenced in a study of T-cell memory formation after mild COVID-19. From the 5' RACE reads, TCRdb called clonotypes with MiXCR, one entry per CDR3 protein. The sample yields 110,000 or so distinct CDR3 sequences, about a fifth seen once. What was sequenced was PBMCs or a T cell subset sorted from them (not recorded which). These receptors were taken from a man between 18 and 35 years old who had mild COVID-19 (a few samples of this study predate the infection). Cell type and time point are not known.

This chain joins TRBV25-1 and TRBJ2-7; no reliable D call. V was pared by 6 bases and J by 7 bases, with 13 bases between. CDR1 is MGHDK, CDR2 SYGVNS, per germline. The CDR3 sequence is 12 residues long. In nucleotides, the CDR3 is TGTGCCAGCAGCCCCTCACGGGCAGAGCAGTACTTC. It yields the protein CASSPSRAEQYF.

This clonotype was picked up a small number of times. CDR3: CASTPGGAGHGYTF. CDR3 DNA: TGTGCCAGCACCCCTGGGGGGGCCGGTCATGGCTACACCTTC. The chain links TRBV7-2 to TRBJ1-2; possible D gene TRBD1, 6 bases. The CDR3 runs to 14 residues. The germline CDR1 and CDR2 sequences are SGHTA and FQGNSA. Trimming removed 7 bases at V and 6 bases at J, with 18 bases between.

The CDR3 sequence: CASSIDWGPFYEQFF. DNA for the CDR3: TGTGCCAGTAGTATTGACTGGGGACCCTTTTATGAGCAGTTCTTC. The genes are TRBV19 and TRBJ2-1; D possibly uses TRBD1 or TRBD2 (5 bases each). Germline V CDR1 and CDR2: LNHDA, SQIVND (reference sequence). V was pared by 3 bases and J by 8 bases, with 17 bases between. CDR3 length: 15 amino acids.

This clonotype was found a few times. The chain links TRBV4-3 to TRBJ1-6, with 7 bases matching TRBD1. The trim removed 7 bases at V and 6 bases at J, leaving 9 bases unmatched. CDR1 is LGHNA and CDR2 is YSLEER in the germline V gene. The CDR3 runs to 15 residues. CDR3 region: CASNRRGQANSPLHF. The CDR3 coding sequence is TGCGCCAGCAACCGGAGGGGGCAGGCTAATTCACCCCTCCACTTT.

The chain joins TRBV6-2 or TRBV6-3 to TRBJ2-1; no clear D gene. V was shortened by 5 bases and J by 7 bases, with 9 bases between the two germline ends. Germline assignment: CDR1 MNHEY and CDR2 SVGEGT. This CDR3 comprises 12 residues. CDR3 coding DNA: TGTGCCAGCAGTCCGGTCTCGAATGAGCAGTTCTTC. Protein product: CASSPVSNEQFF.

The chain has TRBV7-9 and TRBJ2-5; D is unresolved. CDR1 is SEHNR, CDR2 FQNEAQ, per germline (reference sequence). The CDR3 covers 14 residues. V gave up 8 bases and J gave up 4 bases, with 17 bases separating them. For the CDR3, the DNA is TGTGCCAGCGGTTCCGGCTCTCCGGGAGAGACCCAGTACTTC. Amino acid sequence: CASGSGSPGETQYF.

This clonotype occurred a few times. The V gene is TRBV9, the J gene TRBJ2-3; TRBD2 is a possible D gene (5 bases). This CDR3 contains 14 residues. Germline CDR1 SGDLS, CDR2 YYNGEE. Trimming shortened V by 3 bases and J by 1 base, and 9 bases separated the two germline ends. The CDR3 protein is CASSETGGTDTQYF. The CDR3, as DNA: TGTGCCAGCAGCGAGACCGGGGGCACAGATACGCAGTATTTT. Using reference TRBV9 and TRBJ2-3 for the parts outside the CDR3, the full variable domain is DSGVTQTPKHLITATGQRVTLRCSPRSGDLSVYWYQQSLDQGLQFLIQYYNGEERAKGNILERFSAQQFPDLHSELNLSSLELGDSALYFCASSETGGTDTQYFGPGTRLTVL.

V usage is TRBV6-5 and J usage is TRBJ2-3, with 12 bases identical to TRBD2. Germline V CDR1 and CDR2: MNHEY, SVGAGI. Losses at the gene ends were 5 bases for V and 4 bases for J; bases not matched to a gene: 7. The CDR3 is 16 amino acids. The CDR3 DNA reads TGTGCCAGCAGTCCCGAGACTAGCGGGGGAGCAGATACGCAGTATTTT. It codes for CASSPETSGGADTQYF.

The V and J genes are TRBV11-1 and TRBJ2-1, with D hard to call. With 1 base removed from V and 0 bases from J, the gap between germline ends came to 7 bases. Germline V lookup: CDR1 SGHAT, CDR2 FQDESV (reference sequence). The CDR3 runs 15 residues. CDR3 in amino acids: CASSLGGNSYNEQFF. DNA of the CDR3: TGTGCCAGCAGCTTAGGGGGAAACTCCTACAATGAGCAGTTCTTC.

This clonotype was observed at least ten times. V gene TRBV7-9 combines with J gene TRBJ2-2; D is uncertain. Trimming cost V 2 bases and J 0 bases, with 7 bases left between them. The germline V gene has CDR1 SEHNR and CDR2 FQNEAQ (reference sequence). The CDR3 spans 15 residues. The CDR3 sequence is CASSLPTANTGELFF. For the CDR3, the DNA is TGTGCCAGCAGCTTACCGACGGCGAACACCGGGGAGCTGTTTTTT.

This clonotype was detected a few times. The genes are TRBV4-2 and TRBJ2-4; 10 bases fit TRBD2. There are 17 residues in the CDR3. In germline, CDR1 is LGHNA, CDR2 YNFKEQ. Unmatched junction bases numbered 5, after V lost 2 bases and J lost 1 base. In DNA form, the CDR3 reads TGTGCCAGCAGCCAAACCGGGACTAGCGCTGCCAAAAACATTCAGTACTTC. It encodes CASSQTGTSAAKNIQYF.

The chain recombines TRBV7-2 with TRBJ1-2, with 7 bases identical to TRBD1. J was trimmed by 3 bases and V by 4 bases; bases with no gene match: 2. The CDR3 has 13 amino acids. Germline CDR1 reads SGHTA; CDR2 reads FQGNSA. Here the CDR3 DNA reads TGTGCCAGCAGCTATACAGGGGACTATGGCTACACCTTC. Protein: CASSYTGDYGYTF.

The rearrangement uses TRBV4-1 and TRBJ1-2; perhaps TRBD1 as D (5 bases). CDR1 is MGHRA and CDR2 is YSYEKL in the germline V gene. This CDR3 region has 14 residues. Deletions cut 2 bases from V and 9 bases from J, with 16 bases between. CDR3 coding DNA: TGCGCCAGCAGCCAAAGGGGCCTCGAGGGAAGCTACACCTTC. Its protein is CASSQRGLEGSYTF.

This clonotype showed up just a few times. The genes are TRBV10-3 and TRBJ2-7; 7 nucleotides match TRBD1. V dropped 6 bases and J dropped 0; count of bases not matched to a gene: 8. This CDR3 has 15 residues. Germline V CDR1 and CDR2: ENHRY, SYGVKD. The CDR3 DNA follows: TGTGCCATCAGCTCGGGACAGTCTAGCTCCTACGAGCAGTACGTC. Protein product: CAISSGQSSSYEQYV.

The chain has TRBV2 and TRBJ2-2, with D perhaps TRBD1 (5 bases). There are 12 residues in the CDR3. Germline assignment: CDR1 SNHLY and CDR2 FYNNEI. Trimming stripped 6 bases from V and 6 bases from J, with 8 bases between. CDR3: CASRDSPGELFF. DNA for the CDR3: TGTGCCAGCAGAGACAGTCCCGGGGAGCTGTTTTTT.

This clonotype has just a few counts. The V gene is TRBV4-1, the J gene TRBJ1-4; 8 positions match TRBD1. Germline CDR1 and CDR2: MGHRA and YSYEKL. The CDR3 runs 14 residues. J lost 6 bases, V lost 4 bases, and 4 bases had no gene match. CDR3 loop: CASSLGTGDEKLFF. CDR3 DNA: TGCGCCAGCAGCCTCGGGACAGGAGATGAAAAACTGTTTTTT.

This clonotype appeared a few times. The gene calls are TRBV5-1 and TRBJ2-5; TRBD2 aligns across 14 bases. J gave up 0 bases and V 0 bases, and 4 bases lay outside the gene matches. CDR3 length: 18 amino acids. In germline, CDR1 is SGHRS, CDR2 YFSETQ. The CDR3 here is CASSLGTSGGPYQETQYF. The CDR3 nucleotides read TGCGCCAGCAGCTTGGGGACTAGCGGGGGGCCTTACCAAGAGACCCAGTACTTC.